The 30 T cell receptor beta chains in this list originate from one sample, sequenced in a study of T cell changes during pregnancy in multiple sclerosis. Sequencing was performed with immunoSEQ multiplex PCR; in TCRdb, only in-frame clones are kept and a portion is missing. The data hold about 69,000 clones, with approximately 90% observed a single time. The input for sequencing was peripheral blood, taken in the third trimester of pregnancy. These receptors originate from a female donor with multiple sclerosis, enrolled in a pregnancy study.

The chain has TRBV7-6 and TRBJ2-7, with 8 bases aligning to TRBD1. V lost 5 bases, J lost 3 bases, and 6 bases stayed unmatched. The CDR3 extends over 14 amino acids. Germline V gene lookup returns CDR1 SGHVS and CDR2 FNYEAQ. CDR3 residues: CASSRTGGGYEQYF. In nucleotides, the CDR3 is TGTGCCAGCAGCCGCACAGGGGGAGGCTACGAGCAGTACTTC.

The chain combines TRBV11-3 with TRBJ2-1, with a tentative D call TRBD2 (7 bases). Germline V gene data show CDR1 as SGHNT and CDR2 as YENEEA. CDR3 length: 15 amino acids. The V end was cut by 0 bases, the J end by 5 bases, with 11 bases between. The CDR3: CASSLDGGRNNEQFF. CDR3 nucleotides: TGTGCCAGCAGCTTAGACGGGGGGCGAAACAATGAGCAGTTCTTC. Drawing the rest from reference TRBV11-3 and TRBJ2-1, the complete variable domain is EAGVVQSPRYKIIEKKQPVAFWCNPISGHNTLYWYLQNLGQGPELLIRYENEEAVDDSQLPKDRFSAERLKGVDSTLKIQPAELGDSAVYLCASSLDGGRNNEQFFGPGTRLTVL.

The V and J genes are TRBV4-1 and TRBJ2-5, with TRBD2 matching 9 bases. The CDR3 consists of 17 residues. The V gene's germline CDR1 is MGHRA and CDR2 YSYEKL. V was clipped by 1 base and J by 5 bases; unmatched bases: 11. The CDR3, as DNA: TGCGCCAGCAGCCAAGCCCCAGCGGGGGGAGAGGGGGAGACCCAGTACTTC. Residues: CASSQAPAGGEGETQYF.

The chain employs TRBV4-3 and TRBJ2-5; D is possibly TRBD2 (5 bases). Germline-derived CDR1 and CDR2 are LGHNA and YSLEER. The V end was cut by 2 bases, the J end by 5 bases, with 12 bases between. This CDR3 comprises 14 residues. CDR3: CASSQLRGWETQYF. CDR3 DNA: TGCGCCAGCAGCCAACTCCGGGGTTGGGAGACCCAGTACTTC.

V usage is TRBV6-4 and J usage is TRBJ1-5, with D maybe TRBD1 (6 bases). CDR3 length equals 15 residues. V lost 6 bases and J 2 bases, leaving 14 bases between the germline ends. Germline V CDR1 and CDR2: MRHNA, SNTAGT. Written as DNA, the CDR3 is TGTGCCAGCAGCGCTACAGGGAATGGCAATCAGCCCCAGCATTTT. Amino acids: CASSATGNGNQPQHF.

The chain has TRBV9 and TRBJ2-7; 7 bases line up with TRBD2. Germline-derived CDR1 and CDR2 are SGDLS and YYNGEE. V was clipped by 0 bases and J by 4 bases; unmatched bases: 7. The CDR3 totals 15 residues. The CDR3 spells CASSVAVGGGYEQYF. The CDR3 region has the DNA TGTGCCAGCAGCGTAGCAGTGGGCGGGGGATACGAGCAGTACTTC. The full variable domain, its missing parts supplied by reference TRBV9 and TRBJ2-7, is DSGVTQTPKHLITATGQRVTLRCSPRSGDLSVYWYQQSLDQGLQFLIQYYNGEERAKGNILERFSAQQFPDLHSELNLSSLELGDSALYFCASSVAVGGGYEQYFGPGTRLTVT.

The chain couples TRBV13 to TRBJ2-1, with TRBD1 matching over 9 bases. The length of the CDR3 is 15 residues. Unmatched junction bases numbered 4, after V lost 5 bases and J lost 2 bases. Per germline, CDR1 PRHDT and CDR2 FYEKMQ (reference sequence). CDR3 nucleotide sequence: TGTGCCAGCAGCCTCCGGGACAGGGCCTACAATGAGCAGTTCTTC. Its protein is CASSLRDRAYNEQFF.

J is TRBJ1-1 and V is TRBV7-9; TRBD1 agrees at 7 bases. This CDR3 is 12 amino acids long. Germline V gives CDR1 SEHNR, CDR2 FQNEAQ (reference sequence). The V and J ends lost 5 bases and 8 bases, in that order; junction bases with no gene match: 5. The CDR3 DNA sequence: TGTGCCAGCAGCCCGGGACAGTGGGAAGCTTTCTTT. This gives the protein CASSPGQWEAFF.

The chain carries TRBV5-1 and TRBJ1-1, with 8 nucleotides matching TRBD1. The V gene's germline CDR1 is SGHRS and CDR2 YFSETQ. V lost 0 bases and J lost 5; bases outside the gene matches: 9. CDR3 length equals 16 residues. The CDR3 coding sequence is TGCGCCAGCAGCTTGGAACCCCAGGGGGCGGGTACTGAAGCTTTCTTT. Encoded protein: CASSLEPQGAGTEAFF.

This clone was recorded only once. The gene calls are TRBV9 and TRBJ2-5; 9 bases match TRBD2. The CDR3 sequence is 15 residues long. The germline V gene has CDR1 SGDLS and CDR2 YYNGEE. Trimming at V came to 0 bases and at J to 5 bases, leaving 5 bases not matched to a gene. The CDR3 region has the DNA TGTGCCAGCAGCGTAGGCGGGGGGGCCTTGGAGACCCAGTACTTC. Residues: CASSVGGGALETQYF.

The V call is TRBV10-3, the J call TRBJ1-3; 7 nucleotides match TRBD1. CDR1 is ENHRY and CDR2 is SYGVKD in the germline V gene. Unmatched junction bases numbered 3, after V lost 2 bases and J lost 8 bases. The CDR3 length is 13 residues. CDR3 nucleotides: TGTGCCATCAGTGAGGACAGGGCGGACACCATATATTTT. Translation: CAISEDRADTIYF.

As DNA, the CDR3 is TGTGCCAGCAGTGACACGACAGGGCAGGGTTCACCCCTCCACTTT. This sequence encodes CASSDTTGQGSPLHF. The chain is built from TRBV6-4 and TRBJ1-6; 7 bases are a match to TRBD1. The V gene's germline CDR1 is MRHNA and CDR2 SNTAGT. V lost 2 bases, J lost 9 bases, and 7 bases stayed unmatched. This CDR3 has 15 residues.

The chain uses TRBV9 and TRBJ2-6; D gene unclear. Trimming took off 0 bases at V and 4 bases at J, with 11 bases between the two ends. Germline-derived CDR1 and CDR2 are SGDLS and YYNGEE. The length of the CDR3 is 16 residues. DNA of the CDR3: TGTGCCAGCAGCGTAGGAGGATCGCTCGGGGCCAACGTCCTGACTTTC. It specifies CASSVGGSLGANVLTF.

The chain couples TRBV11-2 to TRBJ1-6; tentatively, D is TRBD1 (5 bases). Trimming shortened V by 1 base and J by 9 bases, and 13 bases separated the two germline ends. Per germline, CDR1 SGHAT and CDR2 FQNNGV. CDR3 size: 15 residues. The CDR3 reads CASSLGRGLSSPLHF. The CDR3 DNA reads as TGTGCCAGCAGCTTAGGTAGGGGATTGAGTTCACCCCTCCACTTT.

This chain connects TRBV5-5 to TRBJ1-5; 12 bases map to TRBD1. This CDR3 comprises 15 residues. Germline CDR1 reads SGHKS; CDR2 reads YYEKEE (reference sequence). V lost 4 bases and J lost 13; bases outside the gene matches: 12. In DNA, the CDR3 is TGTGCCAGCAGCCTCTTCGGGACAGGGGGCACCCCACAGCATTTT. This encodes CASSLFGTGGTPQHF.

This chain connects TRBV11-2 to TRBJ1-3; TRBD1 is a possible D gene (6 bases). The length of the CDR3 is 15 residues. Per the germline V gene, CDR1 is SGHAT and CDR2 is FQNNGV. The V and J ends lost 5 bases and 3 bases respectively, with 14 bases between them. CDR3 DNA sequence: TGTGCCAGCAGCCTCCCGGGGGGGCTTGGAAACACCATATATTTT. This sequence encodes CASSLPGGLGNTIYF.

The chain couples TRBV28 to TRBJ2-7; 7 bases align to TRBD2. The CDR3 has 15 residues. The J segment lost 3 bases and the V segment lost 3 bases, leaving 8 bases of the junction unmatched. Germline assignment: CDR1 MDHEN and CDR2 SYDVKM. The CDR3 DNA reads TGTGCCAGCAGTTTGGGGGGGACGCGGGTCTACGAGCAGTACTTC. It encodes CASSLGGTRVYEQYF.

The chain has TRBV6-4 and TRBJ1-5; 8 bases agree with TRBD1. Germline V gene sequence: CDR1 MRHNA, CDR2 SNTAGT. V dropped 1 base and J dropped 0; count of bases not matched to a gene: 23. The CDR3 length is 23 residues. The chain's CDR3 is CASSDCNEGETGGVTISNQPQHF. The CDR3, as DNA: TGTGCCAGCAGTGACTGCAATGAAGGGGAAACAGGGGGTGTTACTATTAGCAATCAGCCCCAGCATTTT.

The chain links TRBV14 to TRBJ2-1, with TRBD2 matching over 8 bases. The germline V gene encodes CDR1 SGHDN and CDR2 FVKESK. The CDR3 is 16 amino acids. The V segment lost 3 bases and the J segment 4 bases; nucleotides outside the gene matches: 8. DNA of the CDR3: TGTGCCAGCAGCCACCTCGGGGGGGCCGAGTACAATGAGCAGTTCTTC. This encodes CASSHLGGAEYNEQFF.

CDR3 nucleotide sequence: TGCGCCAGCAGCCCCGGACAGTGGGGCTATGAAAACATTCAGTACTTC. Protein product: CASSPGQWGYENIQYF. The chain has TRBV5-1 and TRBJ2-4; maybe TRBD1 (6 bases). This CDR3 is 16 amino acids long. V dropped 4 bases and J dropped 5 bases, with 19 bases sitting between them. The germline V gene encodes CDR1 SGHRS and CDR2 YFSETQ.

This clone has only a few counts. The V gene is TRBV7-6, the J gene TRBJ1-5, with 10 bases aligning to TRBD1. With V trimmed by 4 bases and J by 7 bases, 4 bases remained unmatched. In germline, CDR1 is SGHVS, CDR2 FNYEAQ. The CDR3 totals 14 residues. CDR3 sequence reads: CASSSTGGEQPQHF. Here the CDR3 DNA reads TGTGCCAGCAGCTCGACAGGGGGCGAACAGCCCCAGCATTTT.

V and J are TRBV7-2 and TRBJ2-5; 7 bases agree with TRBD1. CDR1 is SGHTA and CDR2 is FQGNSA in the germline V gene. V shed 1 base and J 4 bases; nucleotides not matched to a gene: 9. The CDR3 covers 16 residues. The CDR3 nucleotides are TGTGCCAGCAGCTTAGGTACAGGGGCATTGGGAGAGACCCAGTACTTC. Its protein is CASSLGTGALGETQYF. The whole variable domain, filled in from reference TRBV7-2 and TRBJ2-5, reads GAGVSQSPSNKVTEKGKDVELRCDPISGHTALYWYRQSLGQGLEFLIYFQGNSAPDKSGLPSDRFSAERTGGSVSTLTIQRTQQEDSAVYLCASSLGTGALGETQYFGPGTRLLVL.

The table lists this clone with a count of one. The chain carries TRBV4-1 and TRBJ2-7; 7 bases agree with TRBD1. Germline CDR1 and CDR2: MGHRA and YSYEKL. The CDR3 sequence is 17 residues long. V dropped 4 bases and J dropped 3; count of bases not matched to a gene: 15. The CDR3 nucleotides read TGCGCCAGCAGCCGCCACTCGGGACAGTTAAATTACTACGAGCAGTACTTC. Residues: CASSRHSGQLNYYEQYF.

This chain links TRBV6-5 with TRBJ1-5; 8 bases align to TRBD1. Germline trimming cut 6 bases from V and 5 bases from J; bases unmatched to any gene: 6. The CDR3 runs 14 residues. In germline, CDR1 is MNHEY, CDR2 SVGAGI. CDR3 amino acids: CASRTGQGDQPQHF. The CDR3 region has the DNA TGTGCCAGCAGGACTGGACAGGGTGATCAGCCCCAGCATTTT.

V usage is TRBV11-2 and J usage is TRBJ2-2; 9 nucleotides align to TRBD1. The V segment lost 6 bases and the J segment 7 bases; nucleotides outside the gene matches: 9. The CDR3 sequence is 15 residues long. CDR1 SGHAT and CDR2 FQNNGV come from the germline V gene. The CDR3 sequence is CASSIQGAPRGELFF. CDR3 sequence (DNA): TGTGCCAGCAGTATACAGGGGGCGCCCCGCGGGGAGCTGTTTTTT.

The rearrangement joins TRBV29-1 to TRBJ2-1; 11 bases agree with TRBD1. The CDR3 length is 13 residues. The germline CDR1 and CDR2 sequences are SQVTM and ANQGSEA. V was clipped by 6 bases and J by 7 bases; unmatched bases: 5. The CDR3 coding sequence is TGCAGCGTGAGGGGACAGGGGGGGAATGAGCAGTTCTTC. The encoded protein is CSVRGQGGNEQFF.

V gene TRBV28 combines with J gene TRBJ1-6; 11 nucleotides align to TRBD1. The J segment lost 8 bases and the V segment lost 3 bases, leaving 3 bases of the junction unmatched. Per the germline V gene, CDR1 is MDHEN and CDR2 is SYDVKM. The CDR3 has 15 amino acids. This CDR3 reads CASSFWGQGDSPLHF. The DNA for the CDR3 is TGTGCCAGCAGTTTTTGGGGACAGGGGGATTCACCCCTCCACTTT.

The chain combines TRBV19 with TRBJ1-5; D is unresolved. V shed 3 bases and J shed 0 bases, with 9 bases lying between them. Germline lookup yields CDR1 LNHDA and CDR2 SQIVND (reference sequence). This CDR3 contains 15 residues. CDR3 DNA sequence: TGTGCCAGTAGTATCATGAGTCTTAGCAATCAGCCCCAGCATTTT. It codes for CASSIMSLSNQPQHF.

The chain has TRBV9 and TRBJ2-5, with TRBD2 matching 9 bases. V was pared by 0 bases and J by 5 bases, with 8 bases of the junction left unmatched. The CDR3 runs 16 residues. Germline CDR1 is SGDLS and CDR2 is YYNGEE. The CDR3 DNA reads as TGTGCCAGCAGCGTAGTAGGGGCGGGGGGGTCGGAGACCCAGTACTTC. Encoded protein: CASSVVGAGGSETQYF. Filled out from reference TRBV9 and TRBJ2-5, the complete variable domain reads DSGVTQTPKHLITATGQRVTLRCSPRSGDLSVYWYQQSLDQGLQFLIQYYNGEERAKGNILERFSAQQFPDLHSELNLSSLELGDSALYFCASSVVGAGGSETQYFGPGTRLLVL.

The J gene is TRBJ2-2, the V gene TRBV6-4; the D gene is possibly TRBD2 (6 bases). Germline assignment: CDR1 MRHNA and CDR2 SNTAGT. This CDR3 has 15 amino acids. The V end was cut by 4 bases, the J end by 7 bases, with 16 bases between. CDR3: CASSASRGPVGELFF. CDR3 DNA sequence: TGTGCCAGCAGTGCCTCGCGGGGCCCGGTCGGGGAGCTGTTTTTT.